The 27 T cell receptor beta chains below were found in one sample sequenced in a study of cytomegalovirus exposure and HLA in healthy donors. The repertoire was sequenced with immunoSEQ multiplex PCR; TCRdb's copy has only in-frame clones and lacks some. This repertoire shows about 130,000 clones, 94% found once; its top ten account for roughly 1.2%. The material sequenced was PBMCs. The receptor source for this set is a woman aged 18-35 years in good health and CMV-seronegative.

This CDR3 reads CAWSGRVSRSYEQYF. The CDR3, as DNA: TGTGCCTGGAGCGGCCGGGTTAGCCGCTCCTACGAGCAGTACTTC. V usage is TRBV30 and J usage is TRBJ2-7; no definite D call. V lost 3 bases and J 0 bases, leaving 15 bases between the germline ends. CDR3 size: 15 residues. The germline CDR1 and CDR2 sequences are GTSNPN and SVGIG (reference sequence).

The chain uses TRBV4-1 and TRBJ2-7; 12 nucleotides agree with TRBD1. The CDR3 totals 15 residues. Germline trimming cut 4 bases from V and 5 bases from J; bases unmatched to any gene: 6. The germline V gene encodes CDR1 MGHRA and CDR2 YSYEKL. The CDR3 here is CASSPGTGGINEQYF. The CDR3 DNA reads as TGCGCCAGCAGCCCCGGGACAGGGGGCATCAACGAGCAGTACTTC.

The V gene is TRBV11-1, the J gene TRBJ2-3; TRBD2 might be the D (6 bases). V was shortened by 5 bases and J by 3 bases, with 18 bases between the two germline ends. Germline V gene lookup returns CDR1 SGHAT and CDR2 FQDESV (reference sequence). The CDR3 is 16 residues long. The CDR3 DNA reads TGTGCCAGCAGCCCCTTCGGGGGACGGAGGACAGATACGCAGTATTTT. Translating it yields CASSPFGGRRTDTQYF.

This clone was detected only a few times. J is TRBJ2-3 and V is TRBV6-4; TRBD2 matches 8 bases. The germline gives CDR1 MRHNA, CDR2 SNTAGT. This CDR3 contains 15 residues. V was pared by 0 bases and J by 1 base, with 0 bases of the junction left unmatched. The CDR3: CASSDSRGGTDTQYF. CDR3 in DNA: TGTGCCAGCAGTGACTCGCGGGGGGGCACAGATACGCAGTATTTT.

This rearrangement joins TRBV19 to TRBJ1-4; D uncertain. Per the germline V gene, CDR1 is LNHDA and CDR2 is SQIVND (reference sequence). CDR3 length: 12 residues. Trimming cost V 0 bases and J 12 bases, with 8 bases left between them. The CDR3: CASSIEERELFF. The CDR3, as DNA: TGTGCCAGTAGTATAGAGGAGAGGGAACTGTTTTTT.

The J gene is TRBJ2-5, the V gene TRBV30; no clear D. V lost 1 base, J lost 8 bases, and 5 bases lay in between. CDR3 size: 10 residues. Germline V gene lookup returns CDR1 GTSNPN and CDR2 SVGIG (reference sequence). Here the CDR3 reads CAWSAVTQYF. The CDR3 DNA reads TGTGCCTGGAGTGCGGTCACCCAGTACTTC.

This chain uses TRBV27 with TRBJ1-5, with 7 nucleotides matching TRBD1. V was clipped by 3 bases and J by 6 bases; unmatched bases: 8. This CDR3 has 15 residues. Germline loops: CDR1 MNHEY, CDR2 SMNVEV (reference sequence). The CDR3 nucleotides are TGTGCCAGCAGTTTTGGGGCAGGGGGGAGTCAGCCCCAGCATTTT. Its protein product is CASSFGAGGSQPQHF.

The J gene is TRBJ1-5, the V gene TRBV5-8; 10 bases line up with TRBD1. Looked up from germline, CDR1 is SGHTS and CDR2 is YDEGEE. This CDR3 is built from 15 residues. V shed 4 bases and J 4 bases; nucleotides not matched to a gene: 5. The CDR3 DNA is TGTGCCAGCAGCCCGAGGGACAGGGGAAATCAGCCCCAGCATTTT. Translated: CASSPRDRGNQPQHF.

The J gene is TRBJ2-5, the V gene TRBV27; 9 bases are a match to TRBD2. V lost 5 bases to trimming and J lost 5 bases; unmatched junction nucleotides: 9. Germline CDR1 MNHEY, CDR2 SMNVEV (reference sequence). This CDR3 has 15 amino acids. The CDR3 region has the DNA TGTGCCAGCAGTCATCTAGCGGGAACTGGGGAGACCCAGTACTTC. Translating gives CASSHLAGTGETQYF.

This chain joins TRBV30 and TRBJ2-3; unclear D gene. The V and J ends lost 4 bases and 2 bases respectively, with 19 bases between them. This CDR3 is built from 16 residues. CDR1 is GTSNPN and CDR2 is SVGIG in the germline V gene (reference sequence). CDR3 bases: TGTGCCTGGAAGATGGGTCGAGCGATTCACACAGATACGCAGTATTTT. Its protein is CAWKMGRAIHTDTQYF.

This clone was observed a single time. The chain has TRBV6-1 and TRBJ2-7, with D hard to call. The V end was cut by 7 bases, the J end by 6 bases, with 10 bases between. The CDR3 contains 11 residues. Germline V gene data show CDR1 as MNHNS and CDR2 as SASEGT. The CDR3, as DNA: TGTGCCAGCATTCTATCGGGCGAGCAGTACTTC. Its translation is CASILSGEQYF.

The chain has TRBV14 and TRBJ2-7; a weak D match, TRBD1 (5 bases). V lost 0 bases and J lost 3, with 12 bases in between. Germline assignment: CDR1 SGHDN and CDR2 FVKESK. The CDR3 contains 15 residues. The CDR3 reads CASSQDLDTFYEQYF. DNA of the CDR3: TGTGCCAGCAGCCAAGATCTGGACACCTTCTACGAGCAGTACTTC.

This chain joins TRBV15 and TRBJ1-4; D is uncertain. Trimming left V 1 base short and J 4 bases short, with 10 bases between. The germline V gene has CDR1 LNHNV and CDR2 YYDKDF (reference sequence). The CDR3 length is 15 residues. For the CDR3, the DNA is TGTGCCACCAGCAGAGTGTTCGCGGATAATGAAAAACTGTTTTTT. Amino acids: CATSRVFADNEKLFF.

The gene calls are TRBV30 and TRBJ1-3; no definite D call. The V and J ends lost 2 bases and 2 bases respectively, with 10 bases between them. Germline CDR1 is GTSNPN and CDR2 is SVGIG (reference sequence). This CDR3 has 14 residues. In DNA form, the CDR3 reads TGTGCCTGGAGTAGAGGGCTCCCTGGAAACACCATATATTTT. As protein: CAWSRGLPGNTIYF.

V and J are TRBV25-1 and TRBJ2-1, with TRBD2 matching 7 bases. Germline V lookup: CDR1 MGHDK, CDR2 SYGVNS. V shed 3 bases, J shed 4 bases, and the junction held 12 bases outside the gene matches. The CDR3 has 17 residues. CDR3 loop: CASSDGSLPGGYNEQFF. DNA for the CDR3: TGTGCCAGCAGTGACGGTAGCTTACCGGGGGGATACAATGAGCAGTTCTTC.

The gene calls are TRBV27 and TRBJ2-3; 11 bases align to TRBD2. The junction had 6 bases not matched to a gene; V was cut back by 4 bases and J by 3 bases. CDR3 length: 16 amino acids. Germline loops: CDR1 MNHEY, CDR2 SMNVEV (reference sequence). The CDR3 sequence is CASSSLAGGVTDTQYF. The CDR3, as DNA: TGTGCCAGCAGTTCCTTAGCGGGAGGGGTAACAGATACGCAGTATTTT.

The chain recombines TRBV4-1 with TRBJ2-7; D uncertain. In germline, CDR1 is MGHRA, CDR2 YSYEKL. V was clipped by 0 bases and J by 6 bases, with 9 bases between them. The CDR3 runs 13 residues. The CDR3 region is CASSQDRSIEQYF. The CDR3 DNA reads TGCGCCAGCAGCCAAGATAGGAGTATCGAGCAGTACTTC.

The V gene is TRBV28, the J gene TRBJ2-1, with TRBD2 matching 9 bases. Germline V CDR1 and CDR2: MDHEN, SYDVKM. After removal of 3 bases from V and 6 bases from J, the junction contained 0 bases not matched to a gene. CDR3 length: 13 residues. The CDR3 region has the DNA TGTGCCAGCAGTTTGACTAGCGGCAATGAGCAGTTCTTC. Translating it yields CASSLTSGNEQFF.

This chain connects TRBV15 to TRBJ1-4; no definite D call. Germline assignment: CDR1 LNHNV and CDR2 YYDKDF (reference sequence). Deletions cut 0 bases from V and 3 bases from J, with 11 bases between. There are 16 residues in the CDR3. The CDR3 sequence: CATSRDGGAANEKLFF. CDR3 in DNA: TGTGCCACCAGCAGAGATGGAGGCGCCGCTAATGAAAAACTGTTTTTT.

V and J are TRBV6-5 and TRBJ2-1; TRBD2 matches 9 bases. V trimming: 6 bases; J trimming: 4 bases; junction bases outside the gene matches: 7. Germline V gene sequence: CDR1 MNHEY, CDR2 SVGAGI. This CDR3 spans 15 amino acids. The CDR3 DNA is TGTGCCAGCAGGCCTCTAGCGGGGACATACAATGAGCAGTTCTTC. Encoded protein: CASRPLAGTYNEQFF.

The chain recombines TRBV25-1 with TRBJ2-1; TRBD1 agrees at 8 bases. Germline V gene data show CDR1 as MGHDK and CDR2 as SYGVNS. With V trimmed by 7 bases and J by 10 bases, 9 bases remained unmatched. The CDR3 spans 13 residues. CDR3: CASITDRVEEQFF. Here the CDR3 DNA reads TGTGCCAGCATTACGGACAGGGTGGAGGAGCAGTTCTTC. Looking up the rest from reference TRBV25-1 and TRBJ2-1 gives the full variable domain: EADIYQTPRYLVIGTGKKITLECSQTMGHDKMYWYQQDPGMELHLIHYSYGVNSTEKGDLSSESTVSRIRTEHFPLTLESARPSHTSQYLCASITDRVEEQFFGPGTRLTVL.

The V gene is TRBV13, the J gene TRBJ2-7; D possibly corresponds to TRBD2 (5 bases). The V and J ends lost 5 bases and 3 bases respectively, with 17 bases between them. The CDR3 is made up of 15 amino acids. Germline CDR1 and CDR2: PRHDT and FYEKMQ (reference sequence). The CDR3 DNA sequence: TGTGCCAGCAGCACCGGAGAGGGCCCTTTCTACGAGCAGTACTTC. Translating gives CASSTGEGPFYEQYF.

The chain carries TRBV9 and TRBJ2-2, with D unresolved. The CDR3 is 14 residues long. Per the germline V gene, CDR1 is SGDLS and CDR2 is YYNGEE. V lost 6 bases, J lost 6 bases, and 15 bases lay in between. The CDR3 loop is CASTRMANSGELFF. The CDR3 nucleotides read TGTGCCAGCACGAGGATGGCAAATTCCGGGGAGCTGTTTTTT. Complete variable domain (other parts from reference TRBV9 and TRBJ2-2): DSGVTQTPKHLITATGQRVTLRCSPRSGDLSVYWYQQSLDQGLQFLIQYYNGEERAKGNILERFSAQQFPDLHSELNLSSLELGDSALYFCASTRMANSGELFFGEGSRLTVL.

V is TRBV25-1 and J is TRBJ1-3; 9 bases align to TRBD1. With V trimmed by 7 bases and J by 6 bases, 7 bases remained unmatched. Germline V lookup: CDR1 MGHDK, CDR2 SYGVNS. The CDR3 length is 14 residues. The CDR3 nucleotides read TGTGCCAGCACCGGACAGGGGATTGAAAACACCATATATTTT. It specifies CASTGQGIENTIYF.

The rearrangement uses TRBV6-5 and TRBJ2-3; 10 bases are shared with TRBD1. There are 15 residues in the CDR3. Unmatched junction bases numbered 8, after V lost 6 bases and J lost 5 bases. The germline V gene has CDR1 MNHEY and CDR2 SVGAGI. CDR3 in amino acids: CASRSDRGLGDTQYF. CDR3 DNA: TGTGCCAGCAGGTCCGACAGGGGGCTGGGAGATACGCAGTATTTT.

V gene TRBV6-6 combines with J gene TRBJ1-2, with a weak D call TRBD1 (6 bases). Trimming took off 7 bases at V and 6 bases at J, with 18 bases between the two ends. Germline lookup yields CDR1 MNHNY and CDR2 SVGAGI (reference sequence). The CDR3 runs 14 residues. The CDR3 DNA follows: TGTGCCAGCACCCATCCAGGGGTGAAGGATGGCTACACCTTC. Translated: CASTHPGVKDGYTF.

This clone occurred once. This rearrangement joins TRBV7-2 to TRBJ2-1; 8 bases align to TRBD1. The CDR3 is 15 amino acids. Germline V gene lookup returns CDR1 SGHTA and CDR2 FQGNSA. J gave up 2 bases and V 0 bases, and 0 bases lay outside the gene matches. The CDR3 region has the DNA TGTGCCAGCAGCTTAGCGGACAGGGCCTACAATGAGCAGTTCTTC. This codes for CASSLADRAYNEQFF.